Shown below are 4 T cell receptor beta chains from a single sample sequenced in a study of T cell repertoires in cytomegalovirus infection. TCRdb reprocessed the reads with MiXCR, giving one entry per CDR3 protein. This sample has hundreds of thousands of distinct CDR3 sequences, with around 9.6% found just once. Source material: PBMCs. The receptor set was obtained from a human donor in good health (CMV status not recorded). Some clones in this sample may be carry-over from other donors' samples.

This clonotype was picked up many times. The chain combines TRBV5-4 with TRBJ1-1, with 7 bases fitting TRBD1. Germline V gene lookup returns CDR1 SGHNT and CDR2 YYREEE (reference sequence). V was pared by 5 bases and J by 1 base, with 5 bases of the junction left unmatched. This CDR3 has 14 amino acids. This chain's CDR3 is CASSHRGQNTEAFF. Written as DNA, the CDR3 is TGTGCCAGCAGTCACAGGGGACAGAACACTGAAGCTTTCTTT. The full variable domain, rest sourced from reference TRBV5-4 and TRBJ1-1, is ETGVTQSPTHLIKTRGQQVTLRCSSQSGHNTVSWYQQALGQGPQFIFQYYREEENGRGNFPPRFSGLQFPNYSSELNVNALELDDSALYLCASSHRGQNTEAFFGQGTRLTVV.

The chain links TRBV4-3 to TRBJ2-5; the match to TRBD2 covers 10 bases. This CDR3 has 17 amino acids. The trim removed 0 bases at V and 8 bases at J, leaving 12 bases unmatched. Germline V gene sequence: CDR1 LGHNA, CDR2 YSLEER. Written as DNA, the CDR3 is TGCGCCAGCAGCCAAGAGTTCAGCGGGGGGGGGAAGAGAACCCAGTACTTC. This sequence encodes CASSQEFSGGGKRTQYF.

This clonotype was seen many times. The chain combines TRBV20-1 with TRBJ2-3, with D uncertain. V lost 4 bases to trimming and J lost 8 bases, with 13 bases between them. The CDR3 totals 12 residues. CDR1 is DFQATT and CDR2 is SNEGSKA in the germline V gene (reference sequence). The CDR3 loop is CSANRHPGTQYF. The CDR3 nucleotides read TGCAGTGCTAATCGGCATCCGGGTACGCAGTATTTT.

This clonotype turned up a few times. The chain links TRBV20-1 to TRBJ2-3; tentative D call: TRBD2 (6 bases). V lost 3 bases, J lost 2 bases, and 12 bases lay in between. CDR3 length equals 14 residues. Germline CDR1 DFQATT, CDR2 SNEGSKA (reference sequence). The CDR3 protein is CSASRLGITDTQYF. The CDR3 DNA reads TGCAGTGCTAGCAGACTAGGCATCACAGATACGCAGTATTTT.